A single sample is the source of the 27 T cell receptor beta chains below, sequenced in a study of blood T cell repertoires in COVID-19. Clones were sequenced by immunoSEQ multiplex PCR, and TCRdb holds only the in-frame ones, with some missing. In the table there are about 350,000 clones, approximately 84% of which are singletons. Specimen: PBMCs or T cells enriched from blood (not recorded which). The origin of the receptors is a woman in her 30s who had recovered from COVID-19.

The genes are TRBV7-6 and TRBJ2-5; the D gene is possibly TRBD2 (5 bases). In germline, CDR1 is SGHVS, CDR2 FNYEAQ. CDR3 length: 16 amino acids. V lost 2 bases, J lost 5 bases, and 18 bases lay in between. The CDR3 region has the DNA TGTGCCAGCAGCTTAAACAGTCGGGGTGGTGAGGAGACCCAGTACTTC. It yields the protein CASSLNSRGGEETQYF.

J is TRBJ1-4 and V is TRBV6-5, with TRBD1 as a possible D gene (6 bases). The germline gives CDR1 MNHEY, CDR2 SVGAGI. CDR3 length: 14 amino acids. The V gene lost 4 bases and the J gene lost 3 bases, with 9 bases spanning the gap. The CDR3 spells CASSLGAANEKLFF. CDR3 nucleotides: TGTGCCAGCAGTTTGGGGGCAGCTAATGAAAAACTGTTTTTT.

V is TRBV7-2 and J is TRBJ2-7, with D hard to call. CDR3 length: 14 amino acids. CDR1 and CDR2 (germline): SGHTA, FQGNSA. Trimming pared 5 bases from V and 3 bases from J, leaving 14 bases between. CDR3 loop: CASSTPNAVYEQYF. The DNA for the CDR3 is TGTGCCAGCAGCACCCCTAACGCGGTCTACGAGCAGTACTTC.

The rearrangement joins TRBV5-1 to TRBJ1-1; TRBD1 is a possible D gene (6 bases). With 0 bases removed from V and 5 bases from J, the gap between germline ends came to 14 bases. This CDR3 has 15 residues. CDR1 SGHRS and CDR2 YFSETQ come from the germline V gene. The CDR3 DNA reads TGCGCCAGCAGCTTGGCCCTCGACAGGAAAACTGAAGCTTTCTTT. Protein sequence: CASSLALDRKTEAFF.

CDR3 nucleotide sequence: TGTGCCTGGAGTGTCCTCACAAATGTTGTTGGCTACACCTTC. As protein: CAWSVLTNVVGYTF. This chain uses TRBV30 with TRBJ1-2; the D is unclear. The CDR3 covers 14 residues. Germline loops: CDR1 GTSNPN, CDR2 SVGIG (reference sequence). V dropped 0 bases and J dropped 7 bases, with 15 bases sitting between them.

The rearrangement joins TRBV21-1 to TRBJ1-6. TRBV21-1 is marked as a pseudogene. This CDR3 is 17 amino acids long. The CDR3 sequence is CASIDRGGRRPNSPLHF. DNA of the CDR3: TGTGCCAGCATAGATCGGGGGGGGAGGCGGCCTAATTCACCCCTCCACTTT.

The gene calls are TRBV24-1 and TRBJ2-1, with D tentatively TRBD1 (6 bases). Trimming stripped 1 base from V and 5 bases from J, with 11 bases between. Germline V gene lookup returns CDR1 KGHDR and CDR2 SFDVKD. The CDR3 spans 15 residues. CDR3 in amino acids: CATSDFGQLHNEQFF. In DNA, the CDR3 is TGTGCCACCAGTGATTTCGGACAGCTTCACAATGAGCAGTTCTTC.

DNA for the CDR3: TGTGCCACCAGCAGAGGGGACAGGGCGAATGAAAAACTGTTTTTT. Encoded protein: CATSRGDRANEKLFF. This chain joins TRBV15 and TRBJ1-4; TRBD1 matches 9 bases. The germline gives CDR1 LNHNV, CDR2 YYDKDF (reference sequence). The CDR3 is 15 residues long. The junction had 2 bases not matched to a gene; V was cut back by 1 base and J by 5 bases.

This clone was recorded a few times. This chain connects TRBV7-8 to TRBJ1-5; TRBD1 is a possible D gene (5 bases). This CDR3 comprises 16 residues. The germline CDR1 and CDR2 sequences are SGHVS and FQNEAQ. V lost 1 base and J 6 bases, leaving 16 bases between the germline ends. The CDR3, as DNA: TGTGCCAGCAGCTTAGGGGGGGGAACCGGAGGTCAGCCCCAGCATTTT. It codes for CASSLGGGTGGQPQHF.

The chain is built from TRBV9 and TRBJ2-1, with 10 bases that match TRBD2. Trimming removed 0 bases from V and 8 bases from J; junction bases left unmatched: 5. CDR1 SGDLS and CDR2 YYNGEE come from the germline V gene. The CDR3 has 15 amino acids. CDR3 in amino acids: CASSVELAGSYEQFF. DNA for the CDR3: TGTGCCAGCAGCGTAGAACTAGCGGGGAGCTATGAGCAGTTCTTC.

The table lists this clone with a few counts. This chain links TRBV4-1 with TRBJ1-2, with D unclear. V lost 1 base, J lost 0 bases, and 9 bases lay in between. This CDR3 has 15 residues. Looked up from germline, CDR1 is MGHRA and CDR2 is YSYEKL. The CDR3: CASSQVSGTNYGYTF. The CDR3 bases are TGCGCCAGCAGCCAAGTCTCCGGGACTAACTATGGCTACACCTTC.

The sample holds a few counts of this clone. V is TRBV3-1 (or the pseudogene TRBV3-2) and J is TRBJ1-1; tentatively, D is TRBD1 (6 bases). In germline, CDR1 is LGHDT, CDR2 YNNKEL (reference sequence). V shed 2 bases and J shed 10 bases, with 14 bases lying between them. There are 13 residues in the CDR3. The CDR3 here is CASSQRDTLVAFF. CDR3 in DNA: TGTGCCAGCAGCCAAAGGGACACCCTCGTAGCTTTCTTT.

V usage is TRBV19 and J usage is TRBJ1-2; D is unclear. From germline, CDR1 is LNHDA and CDR2 SQIVND (reference sequence). Trimming took off 4 bases at V and 6 bases at J, with 12 bases between the two ends. The CDR3 totals 13 residues. CDR3 nucleotide sequence: TGTGCCAGTAGTACCGGCGGGGTGGATGGCTACACCTTC. This codes for CASSTGGVDGYTF. Full variable domain (rest looked up from reference TRBV19 and TRBJ1-2): DGGITQSPKYLFRKEGQNVTLSCEQNLNHDAMYWYRQDPGQGLRLIYYSQIVNDFQKGDIAEGYSVSREKKESFPLTVTSAQKNPTAFYLCASSTGGVDGYTFGSGTRLTVV.

This sequence joins TRBV28 and TRBJ1-6, with D uncertain. This CDR3 contains 14 residues. The V end was cut by 3 bases, the J end by 3 bases, with 6 bases between. Germline loops: CDR1 MDHEN, CDR2 SYDVKM. The CDR3 here is CASSLTRYNSPLHF. The CDR3 DNA is TGTGCCAGCAGTTTGACTCGCTATAATTCACCCCTCCACTTT.

Only one count was recorded for this clone. CDR3 protein: CASRAVVTMNTEAFF. The CDR3 bases are TGTGCCAGCAGGGCGGTTGTTACCATGAACACTGAAGCTTTCTTT. The rearrangement joins TRBV2 to TRBJ1-1; D remains unclear. The V gene's germline CDR1 is SNHLY and CDR2 FYNNEI. The CDR3 is made up of 15 amino acids. Trimming pared 6 bases from V and 0 bases from J, leaving 14 bases between. Supplemented by reference TRBV2 and TRBJ1-1, the full variable domain reads EPEVTQTPSHQVTQMGQEVILRCVPISNHLYFYWYRQILGQKVEFLVSFYNNEISEKSEIFDDQFSVERPDGSNFTLKIRSTKLEDSAMYFCASRAVVTMNTEAFFGQGTRLTVV.

This chain links TRBV27 with TRBJ1-6; tentatively, D is TRBD1 (5 bases). CDR3 size: 14 residues. Germline V CDR1 and CDR2: MNHEY, SMNVEV (reference sequence). V was trimmed by 5 bases and J by 9 bases, leaving 14 bases between them. The CDR3, as DNA: TGTGCCAGCAGTACTCAGGGAAGAGGTTCACCCCTCCACTTT. Translation gives CASSTQGRGSPLHF.

The rearrangement uses TRBV6-5 and TRBJ2-7; the match to TRBD1 covers 8 bases. J lost 6 bases, V lost 2 bases, and 3 bases had no gene match. CDR1 is MNHEY, CDR2 SVGAGI, per germline. This CDR3 comprises 13 residues. The CDR3 DNA reads TGTGCCAGCAGTTACCAGACAGGGGCCGAGCAGTACTTC. The encoded protein is CASSYQTGAEQYF.

The chain uses TRBV4-2 and TRBJ2-6; D call uncertain. The CDR3 is made up of 17 amino acids. The V and J ends lost 2 bases and 1 base respectively, with 12 bases between them. The germline gives CDR1 LGHNA, CDR2 YNFKEQ. In DNA, the CDR3 is TGTGCCAGCAGCCAACTACTGAGTCAATCTGGGGCCAACGTCCTGACTTTC. It translates to CASSQLLSQSGANVLTF.

The gene calls are TRBV29-1 and TRBJ2-3; the D gene is possibly TRBD2 (6 bases). CDR1 is SQVTM and CDR2 is ANQGSEA in the germline V gene. The CDR3 spans 14 residues. Deletions cut 6 bases from V and 1 base from J, with 14 bases between. CDR3 amino acids: CSVELASRTDTQYF. CDR3 DNA: TGCAGCGTAGAGCTAGCGAGTCGCACAGATACGCAGTATTTT.

With respect to this clone: The DNA is left out, because the CDR3 cannot be placed on it with certainty; the CDR3 is given as TCRdb lists it. The gene calls are TRBV6-5 and TRBJ1-1; the table's D call of TRBD1 was not tested on the DNA. Germline lookup yields CDR1 MNHEY and CDR2 SVGAGI. The CDR3 totals 14 residues, both ends included. CDR3 sequence: CASILDRGRFWAFF.

V is TRBV3-1 (or the pseudogene TRBV3-2) and J is TRBJ2-1, with a tentative D call TRBD1 (6 bases). Germline CDR1 reads LGHDT; CDR2 reads YNNKEL (reference sequence). There are 15 residues in the CDR3. The ends were cut back, 1 base at V and 4 bases at J, with 11 bases in the middle. CDR3 protein: CASSQGGPSYNEQFF. The CDR3 DNA follows: TGTGCCAGCAGCCAAGGGGGGCCCTCGTACAATGAGCAGTTCTTC.

This chain links TRBV19 with TRBJ2-7; the D is unclear. The V gene's germline CDR1 is LNHDA and CDR2 SQIVND (reference sequence). CDR3 length: 13 residues. V was trimmed by 0 bases and J by 5 bases, leaving 8 bases between them. This CDR3 reads CASSIDEADEQYF. CDR3 in DNA: TGTGCCAGTAGTATAGATGAAGCCGACGAGCAGTACTTC. The variable domain in full, with the rest retrieved from reference TRBV19 and TRBJ2-7, is DGGITQSPKYLFRKEGQNVTLSCEQNLNHDAMYWYRQDPGQGLRLIYYSQIVNDFQKGDIAEGYSVSREKKESFPLTVTSAQKNPTAFYLCASSIDEADEQYFGPGTRLTVT.

In its sample, this clone was seen once. Other DNA sequences from this sample encode an identical CDR3 as well. The gene calls are TRBV27 and TRBJ2-1; D is unclear. Trimming left V 1 base short and J 7 bases short, with 11 bases between. Germline V gives CDR1 MNHEY, CDR2 SMNVEV (reference sequence). The CDR3 sequence is 14 residues long. The chain's CDR3 is CASSLLASDNEQFF. The CDR3 bases are TGTGCCAGCAGTTTATTGGCCAGCGATAATGAGCAGTTCTTC.

This chain links TRBV19 with TRBJ2-3, with 7 positions matching TRBD2. Germline CDR1 reads LNHDA; CDR2 reads SQIVND (reference sequence). The length of the CDR3 is 15 residues. V trimming: 3 bases; J trimming: 1 base; junction bases outside the gene matches: 4. The CDR3 sequence is CASSIQAGRTDTQYF. The CDR3, as DNA: TGTGCCAGTAGTATCCAAGCGGGACGCACAGATACGCAGTATTTT.

The chain carries TRBV5-1 and TRBJ2-1; TRBD2 aligns across 9 bases. The junction had 8 bases not matched to a gene; V was cut back by 0 bases and J by 7 bases. This CDR3 comprises 16 residues. Germline loops: CDR1 SGHRS, CDR2 YFSETQ. The CDR3 loop is CASSLAGLAEVNEQFF. The CDR3 bases are TGCGCCAGCAGCTTGGCGGGACTAGCTGAAGTGAATGAGCAGTTCTTC.

This clone was seen just once. The V call is TRBV27, the J call TRBJ2-3, with 11 nucleotides matching TRBD1. Losses at the gene ends were 2 bases for V and 7 bases for J; bases not matched to a gene: 5. The germline V gene has CDR1 MNHEY and CDR2 SMNVEV (reference sequence). The CDR3 has 15 residues. CDR3 nucleotides: TGTGCCAGCAGTTTAGGGACAGGGGGGACAAATACGCAGTATTTT. This sequence encodes CASSLGTGGTNTQYF.

The V gene is TRBV19, the J gene TRBJ2-7, with D perhaps TRBD1 (5 bases). This CDR3 has 13 residues. With 7 bases removed from V and 5 bases from J, the gap between germline ends came to 15 bases. CDR1 is LNHDA, CDR2 SQIVND, per germline (reference sequence). The chain's CDR3 is CASTSRMGHEQYF. The CDR3 DNA reads TGTGCCAGTACCTCCAGGATGGGGCACGAGCAGTACTTC.